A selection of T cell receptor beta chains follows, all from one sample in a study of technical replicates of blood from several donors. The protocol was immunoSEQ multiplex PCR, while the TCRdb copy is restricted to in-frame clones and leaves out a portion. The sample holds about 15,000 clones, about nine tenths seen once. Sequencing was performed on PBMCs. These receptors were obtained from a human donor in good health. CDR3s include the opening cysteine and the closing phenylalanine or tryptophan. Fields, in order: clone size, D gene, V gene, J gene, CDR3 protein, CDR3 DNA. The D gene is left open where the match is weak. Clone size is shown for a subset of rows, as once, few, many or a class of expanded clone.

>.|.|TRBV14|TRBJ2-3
CASSQDLFVAQYF
TGTGCCAGCAGCCAAGATCTTTTTGTTGCGCAGTATTTT
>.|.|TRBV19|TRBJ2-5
CASSGAGTLQETQYF
TGTGCCAGTAGTGGGGCAGGTACACTCCAAGAGACCCAGTACTTC
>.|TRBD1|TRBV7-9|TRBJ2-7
CASSSGQGARNEQYF
TGTGCCAGCAGCTCAGGACAGGGGGCGCGAAACGAGCAGTACTTC
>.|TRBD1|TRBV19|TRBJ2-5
CASSKTGGASPLNQETQYF
TGTGCCAGTAGTAAAACAGGGGGCGCGTCACCCCTTAACCAAGAGACCCAGTACTTC
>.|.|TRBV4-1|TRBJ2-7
CASSQEWTANSYEQYF
TGCGCCAGCAGCCAAGAGTGGACAGCTAACTCCTACGAGCAGTACTTC
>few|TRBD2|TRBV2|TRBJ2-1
CASSGNSGRGYEQFF
TGTGCCAGCAGTGGGAATAGCGGGAGAGGGTATGAGCAGTTCTTC
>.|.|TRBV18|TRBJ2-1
CASSIIADLYNEQFF
TGTGCCAGCTCAATAATAGCGGACCTCTACAATGAGCAGTTCTTC
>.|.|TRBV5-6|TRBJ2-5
CASSLVLAGTFQETQYF
TGTGCCAGCAGTCTTGTACTGGCAGGGACATTCCAAGAGACCCAGTACTTC
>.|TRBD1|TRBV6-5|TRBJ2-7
CASSSKPTGLNEQYF
TGTGCCAGCAGTTCCAAACCGACAGGGCTGAACGAGCAGTACTTC
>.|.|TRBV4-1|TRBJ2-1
CASSQETGNEQFF
TGCGCCAGCAGCCAAGAGACAGGAAATGAGCAGTTCTTC